The next 11 T cell receptor beta chains were all read from a single sample in a study of graft-versus-host responses after intestinal transplantation. These TCRs are of unknown antigen specificity. TCRdb keeps only in-frame clones here, not all; method: immunoSEQ multiplex PCR. This repertoire shows around 45,000 clones, about nine tenths found once; its top ten account for 2% to 2.5%. The starting material was unstimulated CD4+ T cells sorted from spleen or lymph node cells, obtained before transplant. These receptors were obtained from a human donor who was the organ donor for an intestinal transplant.

CDR3 in DNA: TGTGCCATCAGTGAGGCGACAGGGGGGCGAGATTTCTTC. Translated, it gives CAISEATGGRDFF. The chain has TRBV10-3 and TRBJ2-1; 9 nucleotides match TRBD1. Per germline, CDR1 ENHRY and CDR2 SYGVKD. V lost 2 bases to trimming and J lost 16 bases; unmatched junction nucleotides: 9. This CDR3 has 13 amino acids.

V and J are TRBV4-2 and TRBJ2-6; no definite D call. This CDR3 spans 16 amino acids. V lost 2 bases, J lost 0 bases, and 8 bases lay in between. CDR1 and CDR2 from the germline V gene are LGHNA and YNFKEQ. CDR3 amino acids: CASSQPITSGANVLTF. DNA of the CDR3: TGTGCCAGCAGCCAACCAATCACCTCTGGGGCCAACGTCCTGACTTTC.

V is TRBV6-1 and J is TRBJ1-2; 7 bases fit TRBD1. The V gene end was trimmed by 5 bases and the J gene end by 7 bases; junction bases not matched to a gene: 4. Per germline, CDR1 MNHNS and CDR2 SASEGT. This CDR3 comprises 12 residues. The DNA for the CDR3 is TGTGCCAGCAGTAACGCAGGGGGTGGCTACACCTTC. Its translation is CASSNAGGGYTF.

This clone was recorded once. The chain recombines TRBV6-5 with TRBJ2-7; D gene uncertain. CDR1 MNHEY and CDR2 SVGAGI come from the germline V gene. Trimming stripped 2 bases from V and 0 bases from J, with 8 bases between. The CDR3 spans 14 residues. CDR3 loop: CASSYDKSSYEQYF. CDR3 DNA: TGTGCCAGCAGTTACGACAAGAGCTCCTACGAGCAGTACTTC.

The chain is built from TRBV28 and TRBJ2-7; 7 nucleotides match TRBD1. There are 13 residues in the CDR3. Unmatched junction bases numbered 13, after V lost 10 bases and J lost 7 bases. The V gene's germline CDR1 is MDHEN and CDR2 SYDVKM. The CDR3 here is CATYTQGPREQYF. DNA for the CDR3: TGTGCCACCTATACACAGGGGCCTAGGGAGCAGTACTTC.

The chain employs TRBV10-3 and TRBJ1-5; 11 nucleotides align to TRBD1. The CDR3 contains 16 residues. The germline CDR1 and CDR2 sequences are ENHRY and SYGVKD. Trimming removed 2 bases from V and 6 bases from J; junction bases left unmatched: 6. The CDR3 protein is CAISEAGDRGTQPQHF. The CDR3 nucleotides read TGTGCCATCAGTGAGGCCGGGGACAGGGGGACTCAGCCCCAGCATTTT.

The chain joins TRBV5-4 to TRBJ2-2, with TRBD1 identical over 9 bases. CDR3 length: 13 amino acids. The germline V gene has CDR1 SGHNT and CDR2 YYREEE (reference sequence). With 4 bases clipped from V and 6 bases from J, the junction kept 1 base outside the gene matches. CDR3 coding DNA: TGTGCCAGCAGCCGACAGGGGGCCGGGGAGCTGTTTTTT. Protein sequence: CASSRQGAGELFF. The variable domain in full, with the rest retrieved from reference TRBV5-4 and TRBJ2-2, is ETGVTQSPTHLIKTRGQQVTLRCSSQSGHNTVSWYQQALGQGPQFIFQYYREEENGRGNFPPRFSGLQFPNYSSELNVNALELDDSALYLCASSRQGAGELFFGEGSRLTVL.

CDR3 nucleotide sequence: TGTGCCAGCAGTTTTGAACGGAACACTGAAGCTTTCTTT. It encodes CASSFERNTEAFF. This rearrangement joins TRBV28 to TRBJ1-1; no firm D call. With 3 bases removed from V and 1 base from J, the gap between germline ends came to 6 bases. This CDR3 has 13 residues. In germline, CDR1 is MDHEN, CDR2 SYDVKM.

The chain uses TRBV9 and TRBJ2-2; D unclear. CDR3 size: 13 residues. The V gene lost 3 bases and the J gene lost 4 bases, with 7 bases spanning the gap. Per germline, CDR1 SGDLS and CDR2 YYNGEE. For the CDR3, the DNA is TGTGCCAGCAGCGCCATGGGCACCGGGGAGCTGTTTTTT. Translating gives CASSAMGTGELFF.

V usage is TRBV19 and J usage is TRBJ1-5; D is unclear. The CDR3 length is 14 residues. V was shortened by 5 bases and J by 7 bases, with 15 bases between the two germline ends. Germline-derived CDR1 and CDR2 are LNHDA and SQIVND (reference sequence). The CDR3 sequence: CASSAELLRQPQHF. CDR3 bases: TGTGCCAGTAGTGCAGAGCTCCTTAGGCAGCCCCAGCATTTT.

The V call is TRBV6-6, the J call TRBJ2-1; D might be TRBD2 (6 bases). V lost 2 bases, J lost 9 bases, and 11 bases lay in between. This CDR3 spans 13 amino acids. Looked up from germline, CDR1 is MNHNY and CDR2 is SVGAGI (reference sequence). The DNA of the CDR3 is TGTGCCAGCAGTTACGGAGGGGATCCTGAGCAGTTCTTC. It translates to CASSYGGDPEQFF.